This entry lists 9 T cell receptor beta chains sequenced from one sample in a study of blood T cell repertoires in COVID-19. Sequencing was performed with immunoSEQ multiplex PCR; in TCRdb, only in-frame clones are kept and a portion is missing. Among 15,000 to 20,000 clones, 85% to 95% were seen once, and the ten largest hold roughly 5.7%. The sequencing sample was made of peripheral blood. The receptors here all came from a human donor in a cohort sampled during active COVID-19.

The CDR3 DNA is TGCAGTGCCGAGTTGAACACTGAAGCTTTCTTT. The encoded protein is CSAELNTEAFF. The gene calls are TRBV20-1 and TRBJ1-1; D not resolved. The V end lost 6 bases, the J end lost 0 bases, and 5 bases lay between the germline ends. There are 11 residues in the CDR3. Germline V gene lookup returns CDR1 DFQATT and CDR2 SNEGSKA (reference sequence).

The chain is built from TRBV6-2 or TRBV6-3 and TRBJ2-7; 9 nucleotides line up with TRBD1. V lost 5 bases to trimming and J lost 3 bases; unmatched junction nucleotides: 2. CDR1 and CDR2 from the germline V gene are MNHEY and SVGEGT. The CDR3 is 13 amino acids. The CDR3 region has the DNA TGTGCCAGCAGTGCGGACAGGGGCTACGAGCAGTACTTC. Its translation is CASSADRGYEQYF.

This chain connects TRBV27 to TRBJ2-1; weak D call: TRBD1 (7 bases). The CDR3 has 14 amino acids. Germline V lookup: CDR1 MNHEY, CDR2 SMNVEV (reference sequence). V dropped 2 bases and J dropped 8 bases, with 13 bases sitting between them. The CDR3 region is CASSLKQGRHEQFF. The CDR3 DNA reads TGTGCCAGCAGTTTAAAACAGGGGAGGCATGAGCAGTTCTTC.

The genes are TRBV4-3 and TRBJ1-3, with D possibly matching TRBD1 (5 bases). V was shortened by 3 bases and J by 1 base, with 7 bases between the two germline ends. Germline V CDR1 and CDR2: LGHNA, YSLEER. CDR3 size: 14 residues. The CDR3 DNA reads TGCGCCAGCAGCCACAGGGAATCTGGAAACACCATATATTTT. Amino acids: CASSHRESGNTIYF.

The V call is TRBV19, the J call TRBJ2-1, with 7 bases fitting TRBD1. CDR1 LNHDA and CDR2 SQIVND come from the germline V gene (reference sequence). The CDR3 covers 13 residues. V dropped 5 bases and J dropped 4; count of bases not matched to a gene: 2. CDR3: CASSWDRYNEQFF. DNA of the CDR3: TGTGCCAGTAGTTGGGACAGATACAATGAGCAGTTCTTC.

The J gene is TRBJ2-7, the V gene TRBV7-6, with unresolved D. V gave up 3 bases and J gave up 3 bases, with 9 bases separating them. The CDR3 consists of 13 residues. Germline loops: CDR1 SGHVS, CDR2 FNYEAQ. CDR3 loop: CASSLLADYEQYF. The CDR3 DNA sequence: TGTGCCAGCAGCTTGTTAGCCGACTACGAGCAGTACTTC.

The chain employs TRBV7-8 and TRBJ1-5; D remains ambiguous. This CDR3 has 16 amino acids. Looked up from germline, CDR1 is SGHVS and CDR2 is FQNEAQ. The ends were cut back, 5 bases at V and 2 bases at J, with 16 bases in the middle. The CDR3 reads CASSHSRMSGNQPQHF. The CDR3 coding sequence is TGTGCCAGCAGCCACAGCAGGATGTCGGGCAATCAGCCCCAGCATTTT.

CDR3 in amino acids: CSASRVEQFF. CDR3 DNA: TGCAGTGCTAGCCGGGTCGAGCAGTTCTTC. The chain combines TRBV20-1 with TRBJ2-1; D gene unclear. Germline CDR1 DFQATT, CDR2 SNEGSKA (reference sequence). Trimming left V 3 bases short and J 10 bases short, with 7 bases between. CDR3 length equals 10 residues.

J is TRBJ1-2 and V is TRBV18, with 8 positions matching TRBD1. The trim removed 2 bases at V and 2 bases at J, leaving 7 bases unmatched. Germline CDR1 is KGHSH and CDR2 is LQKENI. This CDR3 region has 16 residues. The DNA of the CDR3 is TGTGCCAGCTCACCATCTCGGGACAGGACAAACTATGGCTACACCTTC. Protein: CASSPSRDRTNYGYTF. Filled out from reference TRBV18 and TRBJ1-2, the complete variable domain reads NAGVMQNPRHLVRRRGQEARLRCSPMKGHSHVYWYRQLPEEGLKFMVYLQKENIIDESGMPKERFSAEFPKEGPSILRIQQVVRGDSAAYFCASSPSRDRTNYGYTFGSGTRLTVV.